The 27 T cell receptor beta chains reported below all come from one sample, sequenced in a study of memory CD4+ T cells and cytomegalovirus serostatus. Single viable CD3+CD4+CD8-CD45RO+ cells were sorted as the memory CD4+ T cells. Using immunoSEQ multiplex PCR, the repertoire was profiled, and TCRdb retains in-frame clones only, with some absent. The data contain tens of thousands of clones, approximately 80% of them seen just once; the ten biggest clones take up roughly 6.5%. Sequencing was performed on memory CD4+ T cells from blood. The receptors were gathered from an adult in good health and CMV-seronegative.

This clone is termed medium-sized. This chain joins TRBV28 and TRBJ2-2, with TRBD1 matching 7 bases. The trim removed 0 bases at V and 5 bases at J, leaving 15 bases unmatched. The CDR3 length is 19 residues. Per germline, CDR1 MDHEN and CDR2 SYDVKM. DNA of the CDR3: TGTGCCAGCAGTTTATGGAGTCAGACAGGGCCCGCCAAAACCGGGGAGCTGTTTTTT. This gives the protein CASSLWSQTGPAKTGELFF.

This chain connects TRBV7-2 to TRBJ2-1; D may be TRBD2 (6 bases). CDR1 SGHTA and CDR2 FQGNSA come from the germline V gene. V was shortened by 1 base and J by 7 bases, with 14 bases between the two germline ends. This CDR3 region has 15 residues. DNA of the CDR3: TGTGCCAGCAGCTTAGATAGCGTAAGCGGGAATGAGCAGTTCTTC. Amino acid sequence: CASSLDSVSGNEQFF.

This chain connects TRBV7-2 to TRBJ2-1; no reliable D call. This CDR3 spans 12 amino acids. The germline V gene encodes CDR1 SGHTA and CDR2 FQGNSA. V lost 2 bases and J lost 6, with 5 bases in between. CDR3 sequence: CASSLKGNEQFF. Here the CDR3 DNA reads TGTGCCAGCAGCTTAAAAGGCAATGAGCAGTTCTTC.

The DNA for the CDR3 is TGCGCCAGCAGCTTAGGGGCAGGAGGAAATTTCCAAGAGACCCAGTACTTC. Protein: CASSLGAGGNFQETQYF. The chain joins TRBV5-1 to TRBJ2-5; D tentatively reads TRBD1 or TRBD2 (5 bases each). CDR3 length equals 17 residues. Between the trimmed V and J ends, which lost 2 bases and 1 base, there was a span of 18 bases. Germline loops: CDR1 SGHRS, CDR2 YFSETQ.

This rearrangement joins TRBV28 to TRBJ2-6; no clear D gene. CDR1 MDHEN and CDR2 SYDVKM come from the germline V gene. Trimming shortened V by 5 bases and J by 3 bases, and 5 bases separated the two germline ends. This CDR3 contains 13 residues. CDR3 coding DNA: TGTGCCAGCAGTACGTTTGGGGCCAACGTCCTGACTTTC. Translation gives CASSTFGANVLTF.

The CDR3 DNA sequence: TGTGCCAGCAGTTTATCGTGGATAAGTCAAAGCGAGCAGTACTTC. As protein: CASSLSWISQSEQYF. This chain joins TRBV27 and TRBJ2-7; D gene ambiguous. V shed 0 bases and J shed 6 bases, with 15 bases lying between them. The CDR3 has 15 residues. Germline V CDR1 and CDR2: MNHEY, SMNVEV (reference sequence).

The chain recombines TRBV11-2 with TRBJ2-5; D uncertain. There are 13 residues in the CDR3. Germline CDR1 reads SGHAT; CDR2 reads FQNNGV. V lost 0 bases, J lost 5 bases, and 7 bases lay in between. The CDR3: CASSLERVETQYF. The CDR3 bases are TGTGCCAGCAGCTTAGAAAGGGTCGAGACCCAGTACTTC.

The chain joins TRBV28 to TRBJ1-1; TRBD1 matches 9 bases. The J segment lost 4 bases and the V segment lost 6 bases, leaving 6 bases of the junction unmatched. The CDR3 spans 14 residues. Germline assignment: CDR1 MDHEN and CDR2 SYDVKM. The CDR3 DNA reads TGTGCCAGCAGGTCGGGACAGGGAACCACTGAAGCTTTCTTT. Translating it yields CASRSGQGTTEAFF.

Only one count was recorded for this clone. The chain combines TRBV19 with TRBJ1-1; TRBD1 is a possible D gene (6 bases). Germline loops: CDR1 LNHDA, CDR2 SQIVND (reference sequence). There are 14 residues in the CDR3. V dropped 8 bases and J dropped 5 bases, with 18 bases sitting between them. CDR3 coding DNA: TGTGCCAGTGCTATAGAGGGGGAATGGACTGAAGCTTTCTTT. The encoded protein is CASAIEGEWTEAFF.

The CDR3 region has the DNA TGTGCCAGCGGCTTAGGGACTAGCTCCTACGAGCAGTACTTC. It specifies CASGLGTSSYEQYF. The chain uses TRBV6-1 and TRBJ2-7, with 8 positions matching TRBD2. Germline V gene lookup returns CDR1 MNHNS and CDR2 SASEGT. J gave up 0 bases and V 8 bases, and 6 bases lay outside the gene matches. The CDR3 is 14 residues long.

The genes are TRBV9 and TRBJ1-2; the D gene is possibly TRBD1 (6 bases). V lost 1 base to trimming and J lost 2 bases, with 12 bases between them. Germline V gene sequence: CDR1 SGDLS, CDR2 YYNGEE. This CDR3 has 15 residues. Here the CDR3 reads CASSVSGTNNYGYTF. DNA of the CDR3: TGTGCCAGCAGCGTATCGGGGACAAACAACTATGGCTACACCTTC.

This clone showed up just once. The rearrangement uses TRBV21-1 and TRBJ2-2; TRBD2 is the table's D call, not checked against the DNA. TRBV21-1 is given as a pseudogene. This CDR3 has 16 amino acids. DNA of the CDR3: TGTGCCAGCAGCAAAAGGGCTACTAGGCCGACCGGGGAGCTGTTTTTT. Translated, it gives CASSKRATRPTGELFF.

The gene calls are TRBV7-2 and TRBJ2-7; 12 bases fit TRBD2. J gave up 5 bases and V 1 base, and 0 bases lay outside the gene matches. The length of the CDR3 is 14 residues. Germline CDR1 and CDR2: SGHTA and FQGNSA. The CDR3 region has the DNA TGTGCCAGCAGCTTAGGACTAGCGGGAGACGAGCAGTACTTC. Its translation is CASSLGLAGDEQYF. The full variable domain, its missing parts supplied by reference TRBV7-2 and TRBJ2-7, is GAGVSQSPSNKVTEKGKDVELRCDPISGHTALYWYRQSLGQGLEFLIYFQGNSAPDKSGLPSDRFSAERTGGSVSTLTIQRTQQEDSAVYLCASSLGLAGDEQYFGPGTRLTVT.

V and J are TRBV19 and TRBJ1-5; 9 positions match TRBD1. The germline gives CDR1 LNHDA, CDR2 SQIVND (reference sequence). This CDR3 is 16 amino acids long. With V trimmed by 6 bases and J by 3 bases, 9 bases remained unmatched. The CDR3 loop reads CASSNLGQGNNQPQHF. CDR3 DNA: TGTGCCAGTAGCAACCTGGGACAGGGCAACAATCAGCCCCAGCATTTT. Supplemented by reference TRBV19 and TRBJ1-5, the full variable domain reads DGGITQSPKYLFRKEGQNVTLSCEQNLNHDAMYWYRQDPGQGLRLIYYSQIVNDFQKGDIAEGYSVSREKKESFPLTVTSAQKNPTAFYLCASSNLGQGNNQPQHFGDGTRLSIL.

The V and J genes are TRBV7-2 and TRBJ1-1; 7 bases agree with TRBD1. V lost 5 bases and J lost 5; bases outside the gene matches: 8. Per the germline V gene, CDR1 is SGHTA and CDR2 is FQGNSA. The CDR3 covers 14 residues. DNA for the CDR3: TGTGCCAGCAGCGCTACAGGGGCGGGTACTGAAGCTTTCTTT. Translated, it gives CASSATGAGTEAFF.

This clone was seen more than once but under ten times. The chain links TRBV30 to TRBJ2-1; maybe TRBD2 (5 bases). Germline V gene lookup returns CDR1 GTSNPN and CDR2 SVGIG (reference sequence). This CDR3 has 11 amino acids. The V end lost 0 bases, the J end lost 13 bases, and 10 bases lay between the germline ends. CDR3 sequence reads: CAWSVLGPQFF. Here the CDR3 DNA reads TGTGCCTGGAGTGTACTAGGTCCCCAGTTCTTC.

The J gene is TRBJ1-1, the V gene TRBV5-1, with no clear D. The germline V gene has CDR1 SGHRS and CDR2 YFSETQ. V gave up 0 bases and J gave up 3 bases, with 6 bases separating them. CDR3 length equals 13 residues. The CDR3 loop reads CASSLVMDTEAFF. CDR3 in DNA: TGCGCCAGCAGCTTGGTAATGGACACTGAAGCTTTCTTT. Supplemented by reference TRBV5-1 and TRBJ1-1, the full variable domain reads KAGVTQTPRYLIKTRGQQVTLSCSPISGHRSVSWYQQTPGQGLQFLFEYFSETQRNKGNFPGRFSGRQFSNSRSEMNVSTLELGDSALYLCASSLVMDTEAFFGQGTRLTVV.

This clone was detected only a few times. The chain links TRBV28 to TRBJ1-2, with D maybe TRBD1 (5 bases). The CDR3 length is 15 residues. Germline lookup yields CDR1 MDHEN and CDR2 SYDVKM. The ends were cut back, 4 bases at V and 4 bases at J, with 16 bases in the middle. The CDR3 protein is CASSSGGGRSYGYTF. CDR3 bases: TGTGCCAGCAGTTCCGGGGGGGGTCGGAGCTATGGCTACACCTTC.

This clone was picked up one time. The CDR3 here is CASSYLPAYNEQFF. DNA of the CDR3: TGCGCCAGCAGCTACCTACCGGCCTACAATGAGCAGTTCTTC. The chain has TRBV5-1 and TRBJ2-1; D is undetermined. This CDR3 contains 14 residues. Trimming took 3 bases from V and 2 from J, leaving 9 bases between them. Germline V gene lookup returns CDR1 SGHRS and CDR2 YFSETQ.

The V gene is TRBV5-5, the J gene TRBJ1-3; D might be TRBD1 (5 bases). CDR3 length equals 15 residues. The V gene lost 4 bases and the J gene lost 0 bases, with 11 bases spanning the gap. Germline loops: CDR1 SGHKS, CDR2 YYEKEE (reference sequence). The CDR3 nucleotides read TGTGCCAGCAGCGCGGACACCTACTCTGGAAACACCATATATTTT. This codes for CASSADTYSGNTIYF.

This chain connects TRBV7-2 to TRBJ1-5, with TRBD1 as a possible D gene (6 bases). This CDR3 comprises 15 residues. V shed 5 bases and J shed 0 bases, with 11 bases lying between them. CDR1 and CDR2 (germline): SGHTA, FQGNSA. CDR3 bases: TGTGCCAGCAGCCCAGGGGCCTATAGCAATCAGCCCCAGCATTTT. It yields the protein CASSPGAYSNQPQHF.

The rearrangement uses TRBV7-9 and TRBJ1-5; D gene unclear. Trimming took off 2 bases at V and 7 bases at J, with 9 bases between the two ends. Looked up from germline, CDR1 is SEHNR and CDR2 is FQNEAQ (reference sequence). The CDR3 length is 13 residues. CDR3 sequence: CASSLRGNQPQHF. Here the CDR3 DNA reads TGTGCCAGCAGCTTACGGGGTAACCAGCCCCAGCATTTT. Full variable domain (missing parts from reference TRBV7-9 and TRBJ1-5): DTGVSQNPRHKITKRGQNVTFRCDPISEHNRLYWYRQTLGQGPEFLTYFQNEAQLEKSRLLSDRFSAERPKGSFSTLEIQRTEQGDSAMYLCASSLRGNQPQHFGDGTRLSIL.

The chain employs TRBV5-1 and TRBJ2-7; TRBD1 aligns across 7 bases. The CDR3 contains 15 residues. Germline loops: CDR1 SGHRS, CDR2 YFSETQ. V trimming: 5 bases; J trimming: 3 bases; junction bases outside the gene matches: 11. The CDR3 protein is CASSFPGQSFYEQYF. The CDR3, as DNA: TGCGCCAGCAGTTTTCCGGGACAGTCTTTCTACGAGCAGTACTTC.

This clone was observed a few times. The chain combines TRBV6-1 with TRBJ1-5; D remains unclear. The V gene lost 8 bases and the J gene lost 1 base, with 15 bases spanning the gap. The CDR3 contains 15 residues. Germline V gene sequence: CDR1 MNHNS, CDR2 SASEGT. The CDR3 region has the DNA TGTGCCAGCCTAGCCTGGGATACGAGCAATCAGCCCCAGCATTTT. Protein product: CASLAWDTSNQPQHF.

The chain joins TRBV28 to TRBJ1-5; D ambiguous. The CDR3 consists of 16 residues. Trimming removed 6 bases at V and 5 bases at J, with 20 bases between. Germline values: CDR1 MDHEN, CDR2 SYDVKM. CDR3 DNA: TGTGCCAGCAGCCCTCTTTTTGGTCCAATTGATCAGCCCCAGCATTTT. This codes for CASSPLFGPIDQPQHF.

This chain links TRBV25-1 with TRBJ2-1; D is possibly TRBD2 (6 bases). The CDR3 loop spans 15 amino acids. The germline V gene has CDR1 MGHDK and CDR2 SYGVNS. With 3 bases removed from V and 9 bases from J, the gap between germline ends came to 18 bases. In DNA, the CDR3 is TGTGCCAGCAGTGATTCAACTAGGGAGGCTGGTGAGCAGTTCTTC. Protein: CASSDSTREAGEQFF.

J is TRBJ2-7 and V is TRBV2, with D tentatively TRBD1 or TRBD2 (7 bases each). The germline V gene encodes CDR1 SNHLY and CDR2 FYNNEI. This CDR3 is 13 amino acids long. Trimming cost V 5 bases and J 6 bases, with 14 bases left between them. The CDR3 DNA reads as TGTGCCAGCAGTCGCCTCAGGGGGGGCGAGCAGTACTTC. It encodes CASSRLRGGEQYF.